This T cell receptor (beta chain) was recorded in a study of radiation and T cells in renal cell carcinoma. The study's findings and limits: Without pretreatment biopsies, baseline tumor clonotype presence was undetermined.

Indicated time point: blood 4 weeks post-SBRT, at nephrectomy. Sample treatment: 15 Gy SBRT to primary tumor, nephrectomy 4 weeks later. Sequenced by immunoSEQ multiplex PCR; TCRdb stores in-frame clones only, minus some. The data contain over 120,000 clones, about 88% of them singletons. Germline CDR1 reads SGHRS; CDR2 reads YFSETQ. This CDR3 has 14 residues. V was clipped by 0 bases and J by 5 bases; unmatched bases: 3. As to this clone: Its antigen is as yet unknown.

The gene calls are TRBV5-1 and TRBJ2-5, with 8 bases aligning to TRBD2. This TCR was sampled from a woman in her fifties or sixties with renal cell carcinoma. The specimen comprised blood, sampled from a patient whose treatment included radiotherapy and nephrectomy. The CDR3 sequence is CASSLAPGGETQYF. CDR3 nucleotides: TGCGCCAGCAGCTTGGCCCCGGGAGGGGAGACCCAGTACTTC.